This T cell receptor (beta chain) was recorded in a study of blood T cell repertoires in COVID-19. At the level of the study: Samples representing acute and convalescent COVID-19 were sourced from the United States, Italy and Spain. In each case, the material was cDNA or gDNA derived from T cells, B-cell-depleted T cells, or PBMCs.

TCRdb keeps only in-frame clones here, not all; method: immunoSEQ multiplex PCR. The sample lists some 200,000 clones, about 83% seen once, with roughly 1.3% in the top ten. CDR1 and CDR2 (germline): SNHLY, FYNNEI. After removal of 5 bases from V and 8 bases from J, the junction contained 5 bases not matched to a gene. The CDR3 is 14 residues long. Enrolment of Seattle patients took place during active infection, and they were followed longitudinally. The source material was peripheral blood. The TCR sequence derives from a woman aged 30 to 39 with COVID-19, enrolled during active disease. The J gene is TRBJ1-4, the V gene TRBV2; TRBD1 aligns across 10 bases. The CDR3 DNA sequence: TGTGCCAGCAGTAGACAGGGGGCCGGGGAAAAACTGTTTTTT. Translating gives CASSRQGAGEKLFF.